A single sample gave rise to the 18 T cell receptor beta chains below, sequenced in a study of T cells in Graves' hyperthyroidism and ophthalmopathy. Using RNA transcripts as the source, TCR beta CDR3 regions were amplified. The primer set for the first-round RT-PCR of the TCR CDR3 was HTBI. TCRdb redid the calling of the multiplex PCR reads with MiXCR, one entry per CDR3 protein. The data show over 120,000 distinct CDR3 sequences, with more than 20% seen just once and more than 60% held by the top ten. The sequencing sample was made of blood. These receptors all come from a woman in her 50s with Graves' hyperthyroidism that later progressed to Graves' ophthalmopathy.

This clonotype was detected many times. The CDR3 loop reads CASSPGWGEQYF. In DNA form, the CDR3 reads TGTGCCAGCAGCCCCGGTTGGGGCGAGCAGTACTTC. This rearrangement joins TRBV28 to TRBJ2-7; D ambiguous. The V gene's germline CDR1 is MDHEN and CDR2 SYDVKM. The germline V and J ends were trimmed by 6 bases and 6 bases, with 12 bases remaining between them. This CDR3 is 12 amino acids long.

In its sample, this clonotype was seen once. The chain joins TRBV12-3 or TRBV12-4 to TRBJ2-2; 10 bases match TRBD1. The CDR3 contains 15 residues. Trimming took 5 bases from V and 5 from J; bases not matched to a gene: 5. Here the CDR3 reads CASSRDRGRTGELFF. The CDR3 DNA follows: TGTGCCAGCAGTCGGGACAGGGGACGAACCGGGGAGCTGTTTTTT.

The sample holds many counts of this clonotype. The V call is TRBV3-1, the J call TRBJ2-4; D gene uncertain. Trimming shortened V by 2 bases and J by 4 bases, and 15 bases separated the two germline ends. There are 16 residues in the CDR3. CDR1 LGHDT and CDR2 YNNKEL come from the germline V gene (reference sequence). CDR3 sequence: CASSQQGSRAKNIQYF. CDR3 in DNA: TGTGCCAGCAGCCAACAAGGAAGTCGGGCAAAAAACATTCAGTACTTC.

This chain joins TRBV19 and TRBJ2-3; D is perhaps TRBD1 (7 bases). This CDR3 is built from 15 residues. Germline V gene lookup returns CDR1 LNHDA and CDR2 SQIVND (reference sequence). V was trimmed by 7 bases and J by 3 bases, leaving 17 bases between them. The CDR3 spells CASTSQGRRTDTQYF. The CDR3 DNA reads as TGTGCCAGTACCTCACAGGGGAGGAGGACAGATACGCAGTATTTT.

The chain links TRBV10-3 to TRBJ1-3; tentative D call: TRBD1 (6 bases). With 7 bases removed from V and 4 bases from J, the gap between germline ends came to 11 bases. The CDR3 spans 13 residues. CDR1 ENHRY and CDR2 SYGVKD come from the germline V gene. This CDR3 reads CAITRGAGNTIYF. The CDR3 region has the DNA TGTGCCATCACCCGGGGGGCAGGAAACACCATATATTTT.

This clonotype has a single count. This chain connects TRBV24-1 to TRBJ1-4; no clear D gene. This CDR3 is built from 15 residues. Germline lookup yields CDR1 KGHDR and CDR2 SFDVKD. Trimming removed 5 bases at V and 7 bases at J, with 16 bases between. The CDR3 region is CATSAMVGRSEKLFF. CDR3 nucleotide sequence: TGTGCCACCAGTGCGATGGTTGGGAGGTCTGAAAAACTGTTTTTT.

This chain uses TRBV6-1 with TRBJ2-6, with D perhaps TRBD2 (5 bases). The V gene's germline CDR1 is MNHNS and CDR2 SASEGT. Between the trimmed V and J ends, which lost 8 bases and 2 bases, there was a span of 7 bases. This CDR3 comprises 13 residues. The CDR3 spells CASHGAGANVLTF. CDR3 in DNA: TGTGCCAGCCACGGGGCTGGGGCCAACGTCCTGACTTTC.

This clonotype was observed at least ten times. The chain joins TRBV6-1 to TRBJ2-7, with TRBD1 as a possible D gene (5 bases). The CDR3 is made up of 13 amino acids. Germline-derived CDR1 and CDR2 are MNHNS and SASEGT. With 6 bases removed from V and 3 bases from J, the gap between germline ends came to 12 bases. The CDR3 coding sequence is TGTGCCAGCAGGGGTGTAGGGGACTACGAGCAGTACTTC. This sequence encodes CASRGVGDYEQYF.

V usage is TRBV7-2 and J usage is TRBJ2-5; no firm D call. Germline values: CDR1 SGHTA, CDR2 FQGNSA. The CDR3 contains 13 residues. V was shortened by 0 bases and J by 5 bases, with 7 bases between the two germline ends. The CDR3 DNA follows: TGTGCCAGCAGCTTAGCGGTCAAGGAGACCCAGTACTTC. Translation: CASSLAVKETQYF.

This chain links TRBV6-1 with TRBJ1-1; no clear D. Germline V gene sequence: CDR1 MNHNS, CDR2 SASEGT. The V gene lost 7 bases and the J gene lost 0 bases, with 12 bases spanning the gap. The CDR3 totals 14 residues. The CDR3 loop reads CASTRELMNTEAFF. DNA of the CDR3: TGTGCCAGCACCCGAGAACTCATGAACACTGAAGCTTTCTTT.

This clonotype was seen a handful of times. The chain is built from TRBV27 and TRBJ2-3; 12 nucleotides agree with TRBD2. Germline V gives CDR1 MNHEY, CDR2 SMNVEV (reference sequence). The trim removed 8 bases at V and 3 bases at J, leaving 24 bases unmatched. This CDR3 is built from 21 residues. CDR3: CASRRQGLGLAGWEVTDTQYF. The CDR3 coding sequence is TGTGCCAGCCGACGGCAGGGTCTCGGACTAGCGGGATGGGAGGTTACAGATACGCAGTATTTT.

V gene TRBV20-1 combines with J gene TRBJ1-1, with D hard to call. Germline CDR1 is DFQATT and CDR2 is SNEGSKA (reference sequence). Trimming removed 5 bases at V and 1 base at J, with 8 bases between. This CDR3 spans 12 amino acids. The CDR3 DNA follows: TGCAGTGCTTCTGACGGGAACACTGAAGCTTTCTTT. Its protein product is CSASDGNTEAFF.

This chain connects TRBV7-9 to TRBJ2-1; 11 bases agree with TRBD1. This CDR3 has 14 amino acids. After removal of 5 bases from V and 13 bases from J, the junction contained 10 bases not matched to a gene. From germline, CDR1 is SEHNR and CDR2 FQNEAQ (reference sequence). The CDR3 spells CASSHSGTGGVQFF. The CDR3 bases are TGTGCCAGCAGCCATTCCGGGACAGGGGGAGTTCAGTTCTTC.

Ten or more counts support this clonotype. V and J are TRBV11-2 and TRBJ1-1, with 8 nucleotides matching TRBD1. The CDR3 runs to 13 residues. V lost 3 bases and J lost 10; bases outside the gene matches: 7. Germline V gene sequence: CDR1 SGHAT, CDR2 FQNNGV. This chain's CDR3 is CASSFHGQGAAFF. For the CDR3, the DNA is TGTGCCAGCAGCTTCCACGGACAGGGAGCAGCTTTCTTT.

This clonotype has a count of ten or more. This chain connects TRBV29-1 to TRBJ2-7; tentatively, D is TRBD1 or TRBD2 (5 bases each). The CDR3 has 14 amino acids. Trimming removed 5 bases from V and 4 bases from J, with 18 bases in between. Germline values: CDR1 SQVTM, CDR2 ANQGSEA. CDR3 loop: CSVSFGTGIYEQYF. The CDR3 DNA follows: TGCAGCGTTTCCTTTGGGACGGGGATTTACGAGCAGTACTTC.

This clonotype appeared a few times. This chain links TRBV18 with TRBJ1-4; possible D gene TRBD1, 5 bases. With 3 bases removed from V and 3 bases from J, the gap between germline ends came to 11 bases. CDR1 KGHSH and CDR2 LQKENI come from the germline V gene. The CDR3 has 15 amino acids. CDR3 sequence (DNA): TGTGCCAGCTCACCCCGAGGCAGGGCTAATGAAAAACTGTTTTTT. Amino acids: CASSPRGRANEKLFF.

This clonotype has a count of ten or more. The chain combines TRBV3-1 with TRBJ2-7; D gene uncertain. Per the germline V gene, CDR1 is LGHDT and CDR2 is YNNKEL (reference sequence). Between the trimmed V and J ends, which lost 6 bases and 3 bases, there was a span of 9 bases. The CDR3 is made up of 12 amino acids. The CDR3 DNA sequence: TGTGCCAGCAGTCAGACCTTCTACGAGCAGTACTTC. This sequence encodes CASSQTFYEQYF.

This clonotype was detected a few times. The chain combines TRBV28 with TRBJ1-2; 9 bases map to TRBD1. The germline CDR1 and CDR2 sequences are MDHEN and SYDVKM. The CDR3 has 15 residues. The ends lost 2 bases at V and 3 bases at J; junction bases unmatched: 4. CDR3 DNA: TGTGCCAGCAGTTTAGCCGGGACAGGGTACTATGGCTACACCTTC. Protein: CASSLAGTGYYGYTF.